This TCR beta chain was observed in a study of cytomegalovirus exposure and HLA in healthy donors. The PCR had 60 Vbeta and 13 Jbeta primers. Data came from immunoSEQ multiplex PCR; TCRdb stores just in-frame clones and leaves some out. In the table there are over 100,000 clones, 65% to 75% of which are singletons. Study-wide results and caveats: A link between a missense DCLRE1C variant and TCR beta V- and J-gene trimming emerged from a later analysis. Analyses of presence/absence relied on an assumption of roughly uniform sequencing depth across donors.

The germline gives CDR1 LNHDA, CDR2 SQIVND (reference sequence). The CDR3 is 15 amino acids. With V trimmed by 5 bases and J by 2 bases, 5 bases remained unmatched. On this clone: Antigen specificity is unknown.

Material: PBMCs. This sequence joins TRBV19 and TRBJ1-5, with TRBD1 matching over 8 bases. This TCR was recovered from a man in his forties in good health and CMV-seropositive. CDR3 residues: CASSQDRVGNQPQHF. The CDR3 DNA follows: TGTGCCAGTAGTCAGGACAGGGTCGGCAATCAGCCCCAGCATTTT.